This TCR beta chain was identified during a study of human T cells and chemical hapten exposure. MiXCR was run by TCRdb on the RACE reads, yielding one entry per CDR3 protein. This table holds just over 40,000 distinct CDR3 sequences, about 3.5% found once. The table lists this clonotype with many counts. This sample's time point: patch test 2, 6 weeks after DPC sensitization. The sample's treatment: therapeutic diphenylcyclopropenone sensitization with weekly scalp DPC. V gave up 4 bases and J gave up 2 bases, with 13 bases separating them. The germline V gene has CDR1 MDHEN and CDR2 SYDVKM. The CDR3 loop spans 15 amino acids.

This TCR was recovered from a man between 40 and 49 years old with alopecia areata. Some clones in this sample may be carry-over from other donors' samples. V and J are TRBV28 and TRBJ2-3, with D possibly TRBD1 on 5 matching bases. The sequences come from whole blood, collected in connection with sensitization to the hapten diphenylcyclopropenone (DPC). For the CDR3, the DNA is TGTGCCAGCAGTTCCCTTCGACAGCCCACAGATACGCAGTATTTT. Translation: CASSSLRQPTDTQYF.